This TCR beta chain was observed in a study of cytomegalovirus exposure and HLA in healthy donors. The PCR was carried out with 60 Vbeta primers and 13 Jbeta primers. Profiling relied on immunoSEQ multiplex PCR, and the TCRdb table lists in-frame clones only, not all of them. The repertoire holds some 190,000 clones, 76% seen once, with about 2.5% in the top ten. Study-level results: The classifier, whose performance was assessed in both the original and validation cohorts, reportedly diagnosed cytomegalovirus status with high specificity and sensitivity.

Worth noting for this clone: The antigen is undetermined.

Each donor's status was that of a healthy bone marrow donor. Unrecorded immune exposure was likely among donors, who were nominally healthy when sampled. This receptor was taken from a woman between 25 and 40 years old in good health and CMV-seropositive. What was sequenced was PBMCs.

DNA for the CDR3: TGTGCCAGCAGATCTCGACAGGCAACTAATGAAAAACTGTTTTTT. Protein sequence: CASRSRQATNEKLFF. The chain is built from TRBV7-9 and TRBJ1-4; weak D call: TRBD1 (6 bases). The length of the CDR3 is 15 residues. V was trimmed by 6 bases and J by 0 bases, leaving 11 bases between them. Per germline, CDR1 SEHNR and CDR2 FQNEAQ (reference sequence).